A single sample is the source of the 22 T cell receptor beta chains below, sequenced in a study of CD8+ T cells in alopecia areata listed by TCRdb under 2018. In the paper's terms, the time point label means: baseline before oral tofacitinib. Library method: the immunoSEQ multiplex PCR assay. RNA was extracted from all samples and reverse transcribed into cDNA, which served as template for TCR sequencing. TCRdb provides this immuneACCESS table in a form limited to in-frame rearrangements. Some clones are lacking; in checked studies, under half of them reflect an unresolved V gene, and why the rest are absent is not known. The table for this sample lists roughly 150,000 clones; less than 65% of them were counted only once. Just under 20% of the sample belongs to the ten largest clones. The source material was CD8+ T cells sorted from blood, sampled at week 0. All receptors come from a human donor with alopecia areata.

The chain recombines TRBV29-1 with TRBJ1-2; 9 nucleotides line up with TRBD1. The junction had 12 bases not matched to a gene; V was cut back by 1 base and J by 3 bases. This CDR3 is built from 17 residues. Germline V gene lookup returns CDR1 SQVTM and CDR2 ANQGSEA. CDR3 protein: CSVEGPGGQGEDYGYTF. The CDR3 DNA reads TGCAGCGTTGAAGGCCCCGGGGGACAGGGAGAGGACTATGGCTACACCTTC.

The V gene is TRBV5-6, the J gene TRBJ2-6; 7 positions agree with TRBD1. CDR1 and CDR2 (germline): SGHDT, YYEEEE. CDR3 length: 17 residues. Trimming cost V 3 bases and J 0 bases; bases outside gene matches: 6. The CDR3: CASSSGTASSGANVLTF. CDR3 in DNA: TGTGCCAGCAGCTCCGGGACAGCGAGCTCTGGGGCCAACGTCCTGACTTTC.

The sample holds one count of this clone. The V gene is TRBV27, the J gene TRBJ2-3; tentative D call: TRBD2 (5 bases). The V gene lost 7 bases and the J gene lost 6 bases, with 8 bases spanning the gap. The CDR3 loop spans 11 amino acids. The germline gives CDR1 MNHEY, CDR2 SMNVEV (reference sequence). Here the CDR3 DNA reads TGTGCCAGCACCGGGGAGGATACGCAGTATTTT. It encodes CASTGEDTQYF.

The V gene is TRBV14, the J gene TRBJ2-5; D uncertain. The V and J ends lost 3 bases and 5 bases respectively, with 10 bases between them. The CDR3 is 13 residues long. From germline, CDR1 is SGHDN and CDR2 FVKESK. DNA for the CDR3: TGTGCCAGCAGCCAGTCTGAGGTGGAGACCCAGTACTTC. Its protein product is CASSQSEVETQYF.

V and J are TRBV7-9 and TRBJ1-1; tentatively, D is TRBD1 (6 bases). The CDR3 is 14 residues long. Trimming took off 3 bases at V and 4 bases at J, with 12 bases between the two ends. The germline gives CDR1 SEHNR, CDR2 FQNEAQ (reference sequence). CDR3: CASSLGTTLTEAFF. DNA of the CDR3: TGTGCCAGCAGCTTGGGGACAACGCTCACTGAAGCTTTCTTT.

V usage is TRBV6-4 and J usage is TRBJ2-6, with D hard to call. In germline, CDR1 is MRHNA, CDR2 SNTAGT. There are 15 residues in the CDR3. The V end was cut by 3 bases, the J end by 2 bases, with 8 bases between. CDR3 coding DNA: TGTGCCAGCAGTGATTGGAGTACTGGGGCCAACGTCCTGACTTTC. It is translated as CASSDWSTGANVLTF.

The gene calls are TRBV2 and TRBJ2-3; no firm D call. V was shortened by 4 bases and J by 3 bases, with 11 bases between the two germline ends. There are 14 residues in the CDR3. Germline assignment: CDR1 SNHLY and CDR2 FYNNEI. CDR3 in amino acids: CASSAFPKTDTQYF. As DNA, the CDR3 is TGTGCCAGCAGTGCTTTCCCCAAGACAGATACGCAGTATTTT.

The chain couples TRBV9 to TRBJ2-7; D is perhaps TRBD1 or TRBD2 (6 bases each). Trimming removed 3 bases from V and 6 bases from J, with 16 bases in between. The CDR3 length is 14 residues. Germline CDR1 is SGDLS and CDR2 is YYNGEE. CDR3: CASSEGGRSIEQYF. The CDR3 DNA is TGTGCCAGCAGCGAGGGGGGAAGAAGTATCGAGCAGTACTTC. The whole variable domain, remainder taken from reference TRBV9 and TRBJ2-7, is DSGVTQTPKHLITATGQRVTLRCSPRSGDLSVYWYQQSLDQGLQFLIQYYNGEERAKGNILERFSAQQFPDLHSELNLSSLELGDSALYFCASSEGGRSIEQYFGPGTRLTVT.

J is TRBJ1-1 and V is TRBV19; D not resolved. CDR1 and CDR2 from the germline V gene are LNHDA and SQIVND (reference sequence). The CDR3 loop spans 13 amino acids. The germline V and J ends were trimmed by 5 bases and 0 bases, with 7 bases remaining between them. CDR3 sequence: CASSPGMNTEAFF. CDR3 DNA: TGTGCCAGTAGTCCGGGGATGAACACTGAAGCTTTCTTT.

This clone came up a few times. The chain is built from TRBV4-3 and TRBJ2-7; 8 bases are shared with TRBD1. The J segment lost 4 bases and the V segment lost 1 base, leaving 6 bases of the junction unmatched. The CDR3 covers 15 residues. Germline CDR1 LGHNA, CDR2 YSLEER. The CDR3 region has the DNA TGCGCCAGCAGCCAAGGCGGCCAGGGGGCTTACGAGCAGTACTTC. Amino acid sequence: CASSQGGQGAYEQYF.

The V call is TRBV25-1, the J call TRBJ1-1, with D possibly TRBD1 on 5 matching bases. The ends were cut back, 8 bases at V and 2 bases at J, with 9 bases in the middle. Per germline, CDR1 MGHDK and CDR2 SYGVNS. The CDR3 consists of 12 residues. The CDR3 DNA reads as TGTGCCAGCGGGACCGCTAACACTGAAGCTTTCTTT. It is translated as CASGTANTEAFF.

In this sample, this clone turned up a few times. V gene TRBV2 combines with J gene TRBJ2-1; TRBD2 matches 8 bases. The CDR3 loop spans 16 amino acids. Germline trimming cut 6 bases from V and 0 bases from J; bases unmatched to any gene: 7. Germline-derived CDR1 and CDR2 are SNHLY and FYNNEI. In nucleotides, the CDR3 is TGTGCCAGCAGGACTATAGCGGGGAGCTCCTACAATGAGCAGTTCTTC. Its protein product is CASRTIAGSSYNEQFF.

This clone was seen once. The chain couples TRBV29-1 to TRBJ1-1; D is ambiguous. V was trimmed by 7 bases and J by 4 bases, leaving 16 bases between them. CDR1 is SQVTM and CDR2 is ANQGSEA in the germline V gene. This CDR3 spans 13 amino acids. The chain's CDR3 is CSASRKSGTEAFF. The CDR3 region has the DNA TGCAGCGCCTCAAGAAAATCGGGCACTGAAGCTTTCTTT.

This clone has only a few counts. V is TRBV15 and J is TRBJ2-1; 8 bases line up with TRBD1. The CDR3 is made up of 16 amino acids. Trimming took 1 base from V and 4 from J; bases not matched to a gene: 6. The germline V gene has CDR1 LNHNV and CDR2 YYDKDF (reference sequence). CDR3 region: CATSRVGTGLYNEQFF. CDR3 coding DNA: TGTGCCACCAGCAGAGTGGGGACAGGCCTTTACAATGAGCAGTTCTTC.

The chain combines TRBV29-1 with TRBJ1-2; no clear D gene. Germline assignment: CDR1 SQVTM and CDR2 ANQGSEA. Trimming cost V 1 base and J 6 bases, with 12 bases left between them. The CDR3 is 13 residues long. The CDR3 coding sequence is TGCAGCGTTGAAGGAGAAGAGGCGGATGGCTACACCTTC. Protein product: CSVEGEEADGYTF.

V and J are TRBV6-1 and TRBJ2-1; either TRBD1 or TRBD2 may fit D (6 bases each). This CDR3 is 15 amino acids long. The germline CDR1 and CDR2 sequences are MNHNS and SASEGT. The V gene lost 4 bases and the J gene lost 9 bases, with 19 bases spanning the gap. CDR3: CASSAKIGGGGEQFF. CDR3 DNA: TGTGCCAGCAGTGCTAAGATAGGGGGAGGAGGTGAGCAGTTCTTC.

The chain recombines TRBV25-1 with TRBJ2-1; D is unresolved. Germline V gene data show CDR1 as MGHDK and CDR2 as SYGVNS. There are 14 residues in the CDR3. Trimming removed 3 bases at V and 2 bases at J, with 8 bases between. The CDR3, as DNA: TGTGCCAGCAGTGAGGTCGGAACCTACAATGAGCAGTTCTTC. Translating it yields CASSEVGTYNEQFF.

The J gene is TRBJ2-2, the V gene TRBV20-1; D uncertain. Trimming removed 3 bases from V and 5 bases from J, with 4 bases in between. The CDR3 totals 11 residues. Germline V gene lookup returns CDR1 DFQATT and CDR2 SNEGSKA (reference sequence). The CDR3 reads CSARGTGELFF. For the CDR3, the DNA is TGCAGTGCTAGGGGGACCGGGGAGCTGTTTTTT.

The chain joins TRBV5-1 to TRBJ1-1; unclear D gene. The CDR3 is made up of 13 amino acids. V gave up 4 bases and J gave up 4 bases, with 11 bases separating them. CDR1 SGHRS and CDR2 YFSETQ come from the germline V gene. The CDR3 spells CASSPTSGTEAFF. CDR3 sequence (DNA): TGCGCCAGCAGCCCAACCAGCGGCACTGAAGCTTTCTTT.

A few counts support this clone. CDR3 sequence (DNA): TGTGCCACCAGCAGAGAGTCCGAGGACCCTGGAGGGGGTGGCTACACCTTC. Translated: CATSRESEDPGGGGYTF. This chain joins TRBV15 and TRBJ1-2; D is possibly TRBD1 (6 bases). Germline V lookup: CDR1 LNHNV, CDR2 YYDKDF (reference sequence). Trimming left V 0 bases short and J 7 bases short, with 21 bases between. The CDR3 covers 17 residues.

CDR3 region: CASSLAYRESYNSPLHF. The CDR3, as DNA: TGTGCCAGCAGCTTAGCATACAGGGAATCCTATAATTCACCCCTCCACTTT. The rearrangement joins TRBV7-2 to TRBJ1-6, with a tentative D call TRBD1 (6 bases). Germline V CDR1 and CDR2: SGHTA, FQGNSA. The CDR3 is 17 residues long. V was pared by 0 bases and J by 1 base, with 10 bases between. Variable domain in full (rest from reference TRBV7-2 and TRBJ1-6): GAGVSQSPSNKVTEKGKDVELRCDPISGHTALYWYRQSLGQGLEFLIYFQGNSAPDKSGLPSDRFSAERTGGSVSTLTIQRTQQEDSAVYLCASSLAYRESYNSPLHFGNGTRLTVT.

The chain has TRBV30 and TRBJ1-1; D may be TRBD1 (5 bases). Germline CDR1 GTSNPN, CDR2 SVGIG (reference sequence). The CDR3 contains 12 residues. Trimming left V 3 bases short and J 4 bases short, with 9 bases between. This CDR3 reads CAWRPGGTEAFF. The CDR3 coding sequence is TGTGCCTGGAGGCCTGGGGGCACTGAAGCTTTCTTT.